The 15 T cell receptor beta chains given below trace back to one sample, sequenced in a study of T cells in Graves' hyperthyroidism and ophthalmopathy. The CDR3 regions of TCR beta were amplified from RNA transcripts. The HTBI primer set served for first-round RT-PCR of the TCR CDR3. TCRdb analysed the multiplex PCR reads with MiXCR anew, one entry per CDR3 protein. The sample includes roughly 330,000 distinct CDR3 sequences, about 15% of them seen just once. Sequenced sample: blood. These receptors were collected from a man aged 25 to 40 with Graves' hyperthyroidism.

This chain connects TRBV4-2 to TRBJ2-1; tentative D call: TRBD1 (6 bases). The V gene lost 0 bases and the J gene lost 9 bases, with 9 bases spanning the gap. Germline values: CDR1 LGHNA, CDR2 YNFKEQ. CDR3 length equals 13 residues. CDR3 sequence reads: CASSQDQGSEQFF. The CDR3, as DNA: TGTGCCAGCAGCCAAGATCAGGGGAGTGAGCAGTTCTTC.

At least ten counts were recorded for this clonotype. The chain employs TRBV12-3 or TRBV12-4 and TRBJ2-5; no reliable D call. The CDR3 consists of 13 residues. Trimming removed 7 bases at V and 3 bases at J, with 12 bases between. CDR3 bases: TGTGCCAGCAACCTTGCCAATGAAGAGACCCAGTACTTC. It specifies CASNLANEETQYF.

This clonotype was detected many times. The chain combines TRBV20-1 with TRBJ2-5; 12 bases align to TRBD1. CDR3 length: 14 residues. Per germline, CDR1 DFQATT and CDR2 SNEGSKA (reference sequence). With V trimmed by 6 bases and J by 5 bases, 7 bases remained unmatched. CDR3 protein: CSAPRDRGRETQYF. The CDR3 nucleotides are TGCAGTGCCCCAAGGGACAGGGGGCGGGAGACCCAGTACTTC.

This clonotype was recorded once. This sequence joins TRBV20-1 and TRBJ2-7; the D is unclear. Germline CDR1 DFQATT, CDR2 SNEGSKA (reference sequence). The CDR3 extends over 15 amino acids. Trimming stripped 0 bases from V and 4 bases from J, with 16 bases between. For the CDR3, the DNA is TGCAGTGCTAGAGATTCCGAAGGTTATCGATACGAGCAGTACTTC. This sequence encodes CSARDSEGYRYEQYF.

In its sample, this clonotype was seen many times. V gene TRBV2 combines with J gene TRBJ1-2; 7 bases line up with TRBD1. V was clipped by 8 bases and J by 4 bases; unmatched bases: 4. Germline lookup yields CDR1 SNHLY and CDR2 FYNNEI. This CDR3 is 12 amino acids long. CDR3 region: CASDREGYGYTF. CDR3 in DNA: TGTGCCAGCGACAGGGAAGGCTATGGCTACACCTTC.

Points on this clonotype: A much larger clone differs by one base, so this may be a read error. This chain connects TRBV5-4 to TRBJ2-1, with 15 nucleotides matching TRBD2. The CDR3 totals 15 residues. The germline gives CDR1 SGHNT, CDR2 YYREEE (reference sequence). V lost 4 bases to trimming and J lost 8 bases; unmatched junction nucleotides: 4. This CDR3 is CASSRTSGGGDEQFF. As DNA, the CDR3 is TGTGCCAGCAGCAGGACTAGCGGGGGGGGGGATGAGCAGTTCTTC.

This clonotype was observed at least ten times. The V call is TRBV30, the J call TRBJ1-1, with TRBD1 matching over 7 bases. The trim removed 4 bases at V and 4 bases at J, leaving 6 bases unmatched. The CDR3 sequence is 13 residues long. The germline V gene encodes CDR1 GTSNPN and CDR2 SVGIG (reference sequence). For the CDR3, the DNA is TGTGCCTGGAACCGAGGGGACAGCACTGAAGCTTTCTTT. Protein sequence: CAWNRGDSTEAFF.

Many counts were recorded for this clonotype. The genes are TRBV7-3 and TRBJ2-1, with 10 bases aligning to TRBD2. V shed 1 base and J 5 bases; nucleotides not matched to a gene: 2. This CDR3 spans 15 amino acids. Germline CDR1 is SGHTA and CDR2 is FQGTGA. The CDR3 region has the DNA TGTGCCAGCAGCTTAATGCTAGCGGGAGACAATGAGCAGTTCTTC. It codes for CASSLMLAGDNEQFF.

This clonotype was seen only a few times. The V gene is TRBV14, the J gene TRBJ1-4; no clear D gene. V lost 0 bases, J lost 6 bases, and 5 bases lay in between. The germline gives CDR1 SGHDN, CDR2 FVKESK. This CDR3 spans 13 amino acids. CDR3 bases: TGTGCCAGCAGCCAAGAGATTCATGAAAAACTGTTTTTT. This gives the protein CASSQEIHEKLFF.

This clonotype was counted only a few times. CDR3: CSARPQVGFGNTIYF. CDR3 in DNA: TGCAGTGCCAGACCACAGGTTGGGTTTGGAAACACCATATATTTT. This rearrangement joins TRBV20-1 to TRBJ1-3; the D gene is possibly TRBD1 (5 bases). V dropped 6 bases and J dropped 3 bases, with 18 bases sitting between them. CDR1 is DFQATT, CDR2 SNEGSKA, per germline (reference sequence). CDR3 length: 15 residues.

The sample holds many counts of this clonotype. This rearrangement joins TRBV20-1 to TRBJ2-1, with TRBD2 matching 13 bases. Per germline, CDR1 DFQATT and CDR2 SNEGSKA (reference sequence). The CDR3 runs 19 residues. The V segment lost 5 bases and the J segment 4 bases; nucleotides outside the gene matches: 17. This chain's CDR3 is CSAPPFTSGRALWYNEQFF. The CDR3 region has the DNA TGCAGTGCTCCCCCTTTTACTAGCGGGAGGGCCTTATGGTACAATGAGCAGTTCTTC.

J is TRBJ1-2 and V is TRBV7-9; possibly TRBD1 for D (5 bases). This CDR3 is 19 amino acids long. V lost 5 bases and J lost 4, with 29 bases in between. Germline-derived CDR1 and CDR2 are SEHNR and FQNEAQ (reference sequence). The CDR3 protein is CASSPPGEAGALQSYGYTF. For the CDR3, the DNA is TGTGCCAGCAGCCCGCCGGGGGAGGCAGGAGCCCTACAATCCTATGGCTACACCTTC.

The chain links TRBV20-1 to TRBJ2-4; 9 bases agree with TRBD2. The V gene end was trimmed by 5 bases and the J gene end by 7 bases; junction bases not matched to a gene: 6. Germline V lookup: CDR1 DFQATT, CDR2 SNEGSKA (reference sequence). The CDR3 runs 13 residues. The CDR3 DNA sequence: TGCAGTGCTCAAGCGGGGGGAGGGAACATTCAGTACTTC. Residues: CSAQAGGGNIQYF.

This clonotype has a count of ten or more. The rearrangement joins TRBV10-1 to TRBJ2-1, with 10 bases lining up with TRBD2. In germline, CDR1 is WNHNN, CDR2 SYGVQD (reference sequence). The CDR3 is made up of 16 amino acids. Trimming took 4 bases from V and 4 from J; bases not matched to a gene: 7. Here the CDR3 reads CASSARGAGGYNEQFF. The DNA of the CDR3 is TGCGCCAGCAGTGCCCGCGGAGCGGGAGGGTACAATGAGCAGTTCTTC.

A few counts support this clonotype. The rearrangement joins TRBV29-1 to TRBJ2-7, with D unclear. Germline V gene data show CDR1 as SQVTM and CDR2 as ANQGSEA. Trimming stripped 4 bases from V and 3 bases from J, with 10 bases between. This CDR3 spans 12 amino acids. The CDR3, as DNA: TGCAGCGTTGTCTGGGCGAACTACGAGCAGTACTTC. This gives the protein CSVVWANYEQYF.